Below, 21 T cell receptor beta chains from the same sample are listed, as sequenced in a study of long-term antiretroviral therapy in people with HIV. Researchers ran immunoSEQ v3.0 at survey level. Libraries were prepared by immunoSEQ multiplex PCR; TCRdb keeps only in-frame clonotypes and omits some of them. The sample holds 15,000 to 20,000 clones, 88% seen once. Sequenced material: unsorted PBMCs, taken around 2.3 years before starting antiretroviral therapy. The receptors were gathered from a woman in her 30s with HIV.

The chain recombines TRBV7-2 with TRBJ1-2; D is undetermined. V shed 6 bases and J shed 3 bases, with 8 bases lying between them. Per germline, CDR1 SGHTA and CDR2 FQGNSA. The CDR3 runs to 12 residues. For the CDR3, the DNA is TGTGCCAGCAGGGCTATCGACTATGGCTACACCTTC. Translating gives CASRAIDYGYTF. Combining the CDR3 with reference TRBV7-2 and TRBJ1-2 gives the whole variable domain GAGVSQSPSNKVTEKGKDVELRCDPISGHTALYWYRQSLGQGLEFLIYFQGNSAPDKSGLPSDRFSAERTGGSVSTLTIQRTQQEDSAVYLCASRAIDYGYTFGSGTRLTVV.

The chain combines TRBV2 with TRBJ2-1; 9 bases fit TRBD1. The CDR3 runs to 15 residues. The junction had 14 bases not matched to a gene; V was cut back by 8 bases and J by 9 bases. Germline V gene lookup returns CDR1 SNHLY and CDR2 FYNNEI. The CDR3: CASRKGDRESSEQFF. The CDR3 DNA reads as TGTGCCAGCCGAAAAGGGGACAGGGAGTCTAGTGAGCAGTTCTTC.

A remark on this clone: This specimen includes other DNA sequences encoding the same CDR3. The V and J genes are TRBV5-1 and TRBJ1-2; 7 nucleotides agree with TRBD1. The germline V gene has CDR1 SGHRS and CDR2 YFSETQ. This CDR3 spans 14 amino acids. The junction had 7 bases not matched to a gene; V was cut back by 6 bases and J by 2 bases. In DNA, the CDR3 is TGCGCCAGCACCTCGCGGACAGGCAACTATGGCTACACCTTC. Translating it yields CASTSRTGNYGYTF.

The gene calls are TRBV2 and TRBJ1-6; D unclear. V lost 7 bases, J lost 7 bases, and 11 bases lay in between. Germline loops: CDR1 SNHLY, CDR2 FYNNEI. There are 13 residues in the CDR3. CDR3: CASTLDGNSPLHF. Here the CDR3 DNA reads TGTGCCAGCACCCTGGACGGGAATTCACCCCTCCACTTT.

The J gene is TRBJ1-4, the V gene TRBV7-9, with D hard to call. This CDR3 spans 16 amino acids. V gave up 1 base and J gave up 8 bases, with 17 bases separating them. Looked up from germline, CDR1 is SEHNR and CDR2 is FQNEAQ (reference sequence). Here the CDR3 DNA reads TGTGCCAGCAGCTTAGGTGGCCGGGATGGTGGAGAAAAACTGTTTTTT. This codes for CASSLGGRDGGEKLFF.

CDR3: CASSYNRGNEQFF. CDR3 nucleotides: TGTGCCAGCAGTTACAACAGGGGGAATGAGCAGTTCTTC. V and J are TRBV6-5 and TRBJ2-1; TRBD1 matches 8 bases. Trimming at V came to 2 bases and at J to 7 bases, leaving 1 base not matched to a gene. Per the germline V gene, CDR1 is MNHEY and CDR2 is SVGAGI. This CDR3 has 13 residues.

The chain uses TRBV12-5 and TRBJ2-1; the match to TRBD1 covers 7 bases. Germline lookup yields CDR1 LGHNT and CDR2 FRNRAP. The V and J ends lost 4 bases and 11 bases, in that order; junction bases with no gene match: 2. The CDR3 length is 11 residues. CDR3 coding DNA: TGTGCTAGTGGTTCGACAGGGAAGCAGTTCTTC. It encodes CASGSTGKQFF.

A single count supports this clone. V is TRBV4-3 and J is TRBJ2-3, with 9 bases that match TRBD1. CDR1 is LGHNA, CDR2 YSLEER, per germline. Trimming removed 0 bases from V and 3 bases from J; junction bases left unmatched: 10. This CDR3 contains 18 residues. The CDR3 DNA is TGCGCCAGCAGCCAAGATTCGGCGGGACAGGGTGTAACAGATACGCAGTATTTT. Encoded protein: CASSQDSAGQGVTDTQYF.

The genes are TRBV19 and TRBJ2-2, with 8 bases fitting TRBD1. The CDR3 loop spans 16 amino acids. V lost 6 bases, J lost 1 base, and 7 bases stayed unmatched. Germline assignment: CDR1 LNHDA and CDR2 SQIVND (reference sequence). CDR3 residues: CASRFFGTGNTGELFF. In nucleotides, the CDR3 is TGTGCCAGTAGATTCTTTGGGACAGGGAACACCGGGGAGCTGTTTTTT.

V gene TRBV27 combines with J gene TRBJ1-2; D is ambiguous. V was trimmed by 2 bases and J by 3 bases, leaving 13 bases between them. The CDR3 spans 15 residues. The V gene's germline CDR1 is MNHEY and CDR2 SMNVEV (reference sequence). Written as DNA, the CDR3 is TGTGCCAGCAGTTTAATAGGCAGGCTAGACTATGGCTACACCTTC. As protein: CASSLIGRLDYGYTF.

A single count supports this clone. This sequence joins TRBV7-2 and TRBJ2-1; 12 positions agree with TRBD1. Trimming at V came to 4 bases and at J to 1 base, leaving 5 bases not matched to a gene. The germline CDR1 and CDR2 sequences are SGHTA and FQGNSA. The CDR3 has 17 amino acids. The CDR3 DNA is TGTGCCAGCAGCTCCCGGGACAGGGGGCTTTCCTACAATGAGCAGTTCTTC. Encoded protein: CASSSRDRGLSYNEQFF.

The rearrangement joins TRBV4-2 to TRBJ2-7, with D unresolved. This CDR3 contains 13 residues. V was pared by 3 bases and J by 6 bases, with 12 bases between. In germline, CDR1 is LGHNA, CDR2 YNFKEQ. In DNA form, the CDR3 reads TGTGCCAGCAGCCAGTTTTTTAGTGGCGAGCAGTACTTC. Translating gives CASSQFFSGEQYF.

In this sample, this clone turned up a few times. V is TRBV30 and J is TRBJ2-7; a weak D match, TRBD1 (5 bases). CDR1 is GTSNPN, CDR2 SVGIG, per germline (reference sequence). V was pared by 1 base and J by 6 bases, with 7 bases between. The CDR3 is made up of 11 amino acids. This CDR3 reads CAWSGQGEQYF. The CDR3 coding sequence is TGTGCCTGGAGTGGTCAGGGCGAGCAGTACTTC.

The V gene is TRBV19, the J gene TRBJ1-1, with 7 positions matching TRBD1. This CDR3 is built from 16 residues. The V segment lost 5 bases and the J segment 2 bases; nucleotides outside the gene matches: 11. CDR1 is LNHDA, CDR2 SQIVND, per germline (reference sequence). The CDR3 loop reads CASSPRGRTGNTEAFF. DNA for the CDR3: TGTGCCAGTAGTCCCAGGGGTCGGACAGGCAACACTGAAGCTTTCTTT.

V usage is TRBV29-1 and J usage is TRBJ2-1, with TRBD2 matching over 7 bases. Germline V gives CDR1 SQVTM, CDR2 ANQGSEA. Losses at the gene ends were 0 bases for V and 9 bases for J; bases not matched to a gene: 8. This CDR3 contains 14 residues. CDR3 region: CSVEELLGGGEQFF. CDR3 coding DNA: TGCAGCGTTGAAGAATTGCTTGGCGGGGGTGAGCAGTTCTTC.

This chain links TRBV11-3 with TRBJ2-7, with D uncertain. The V end was cut by 2 bases, the J end by 6 bases, with 17 bases between. The CDR3 consists of 15 residues. CDR1 is SGHNT, CDR2 YENEEA, per germline. The CDR3 DNA follows: TGTGCCAGCAGCTTAACTCCGGGCCCGCCCACCGAGCAGTACTTC. The encoded protein is CASSLTPGPPTEQYF.

This chain links TRBV5-1 with TRBJ2-4; 8 bases map to TRBD1. Unmatched junction bases numbered 14, after V lost 0 bases and J lost 0 bases. The CDR3 runs to 20 residues. CDR1 is SGHRS and CDR2 is YFSETQ in the germline V gene. For the CDR3, the DNA is TGCGCCAGCAGCTTGGCACGGCAGGGGGCGTCCGGCATAGCCAAAAACATTCAGTACTTC. Its translation: CASSLARQGASGIAKNIQYF.

In its sample, this clone was seen once. V is TRBV30 and J is TRBJ1-6; tentatively, D is TRBD1 (5 bases). The CDR3 sequence is 14 residues long. V lost 4 bases to trimming and J lost 1 base, with 8 bases between them. Germline assignment: CDR1 GTSNPN and CDR2 SVGIG (reference sequence). In nucleotides, the CDR3 is TGTGCCTGGACAGAGGGGTCCTATAATTCACCCCTCCACTTT. Amino acids: CAWTEGSYNSPLHF.

V gene TRBV18 combines with J gene TRBJ2-2; D might be TRBD1 or TRBD2, each matching 5 bases. V lost 7 bases and J lost 0, with 18 bases in between. The CDR3 runs to 17 residues. The V gene's germline CDR1 is KGHSH and CDR2 LQKENI. The CDR3 sequence: CASLYQGGPTNTGELFF. CDR3 nucleotides: TGTGCCAGCTTATACCAGGGCGGGCCGACGAACACCGGGGAGCTGTTTTTT.

The V call is TRBV5-5, the J call TRBJ1-3, with D possibly matching TRBD1 (5 bases). CDR3 size: 14 residues. The germline CDR1 and CDR2 sequences are SGHKS and YYEKEE (reference sequence). The V end was cut by 0 bases, the J end by 2 bases, with 6 bases between. CDR3 nucleotide sequence: TGTGCCAGCAGCTTGGGACAGACTGGAAACACCATATATTTT. It yields the protein CASSLGQTGNTIYF.

This sequence joins TRBV28 and TRBJ1-1; TRBD1 matches 11 bases. Germline V gives CDR1 MDHEN, CDR2 SYDVKM. V dropped 5 bases and J dropped 8; count of bases not matched to a gene: 10. This CDR3 has 15 amino acids. The CDR3 nucleotides read TGTGCCAGCAGTCCCGAAGGACAGGGGGCCTCAGAAGCTTTCTTT. Its protein is CASSPEGQGASEAFF.